This TCR beta chain came from a study of T cell responses to AZD1222 COVID-19 vaccine. To note about this clone: Its specificity is unknown.

Notes on the study in general: Repertoire sampling was restricted to post-peak T cell response timepoints. The number of AZD1222 recipients seropositive at baseline was only six. The donor cohort was predominantly white British with a female majority, and clonal diversity may have been underestimated.

The CDR3 has 12 amino acids. Between the trimmed V and J ends, which lost 1 base and 4 bases, there was a span of 4 bases. CDR1 and CDR2 from the germline V gene are LNHDA and SQIVND (reference sequence). Sequencing was performed with immunoSEQ multiplex PCR; in TCRdb, only in-frame clones are kept and a portion is missing. The table records 85,000 to 130,000 clones, 87% of them present only once. The receptor was isolated from an adult in good health. The sequenced sample was peripheral blood, obtained on day 0 of AZD1222 vaccination. V and J are TRBV19 and TRBJ2-5; no reliable D call. This chain's CDR3 is CASSIGGETQYF. In nucleotides, the CDR3 is TGTGCCAGTAGTATAGGGGGAGAGACCCAGTACTTC. Full variable domain (remainder filled in from reference TRBV19 and TRBJ2-5): DGGITQSPKYLFRKEGQNVTLSCEQNLNHDAMYWYRQDPGQGLRLIYYSQIVNDFQKGDIAEGYSVSREKKESFPLTVTSAQKNPTAFYLCASSIGGETQYFGPGTRLLVL.